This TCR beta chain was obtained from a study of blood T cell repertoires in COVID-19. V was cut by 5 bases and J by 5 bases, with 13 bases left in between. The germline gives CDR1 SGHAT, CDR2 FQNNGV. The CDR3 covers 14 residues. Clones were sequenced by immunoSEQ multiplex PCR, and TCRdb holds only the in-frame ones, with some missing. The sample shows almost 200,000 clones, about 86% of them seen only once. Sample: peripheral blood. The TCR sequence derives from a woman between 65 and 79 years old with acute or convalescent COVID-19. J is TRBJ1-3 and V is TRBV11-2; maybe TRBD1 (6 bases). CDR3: CASSPRTARNTIYF. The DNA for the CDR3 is TGTGCCAGCAGCCCCCGGACAGCTCGAAACACCATATATTTT.